The 6 T cell receptor beta chains in this list originate from one sample, sequenced in a study of STAT5B mutations in CD4+ large granular lymphocyte leukemia. Libraries were prepared by immunoSEQ multiplex PCR; TCRdb keeps only in-frame clonotypes and omits some of them. The repertoire consists of approximately 32,000 clones, with about 91% occurring once and the leading ten covering about 0.92%. The sample consisted of CD4+ T cells from blood buffy coats. The receptors here all came from a human donor in good health.

The V gene is TRBV5-1, the J gene TRBJ1-3; D may be TRBD1 (5 bases). This CDR3 is built from 14 residues. Trimming left V 0 bases short and J 4 bases short, with 8 bases between. Germline V CDR1 and CDR2: SGHRS, YFSETQ. CDR3 in amino acids: CASSLAGYGNTIYF. The CDR3 DNA reads TGCGCCAGCAGCTTGGCAGGGTACGGAAACACCATATATTTT.

The rearrangement joins TRBV5-6 to TRBJ2-1; D unclear. CDR3 size: 11 residues. With 1 base removed from V and 12 bases from J, the gap between germline ends came to 8 bases. Germline V gene sequence: CDR1 SGHDT, CDR2 YYEEEE. The CDR3: CASSLTRLQFF. The CDR3 bases are TGTGCCAGCAGCTTGACCCGCCTGCAGTTCTTC.

This sequence joins TRBV13 and TRBJ1-5; no clear D. With 8 bases removed from V and 0 bases from J, the gap between germline ends came to 26 bases. This CDR3 contains 19 residues. The germline V gene encodes CDR1 PRHDT and CDR2 FYEKMQ (reference sequence). The DNA for the CDR3 is TGTGCCAGCGAATTCCCCCCAGCGCGGGCAAAATGTAGCAATCAGCCCCAGCATTTT. Protein product: CASEFPPARAKCSNQPQHF.

The chain combines TRBV29-1 with TRBJ1-2; D ambiguous. Germline CDR1 reads SQVTM; CDR2 reads ANQGSEA. The V end was cut by 4 bases, the J end by 6 bases, with 15 bases between. The CDR3 extends over 13 amino acids. CDR3 sequence (DNA): TGCAGCGTTGGTAGAGGCCCGGGTGATGGCTACACCTTC. Its translation: CSVGRGPGDGYTF.

The chain is built from TRBV4-1 and TRBJ2-2, with 12 nucleotides matching TRBD2. The CDR3 runs 18 residues. V was pared by 0 bases and J by 1 base, with 3 bases of the junction left unmatched. Germline V gene sequence: CDR1 MGHRA, CDR2 YSYEKL. DNA of the CDR3: TGCGCCAGCAGCCAAGATACGGGACTAGCGGGGAACACCGGGGAGCTGTTTTTT. Translated: CASSQDTGLAGNTGELFF.

J is TRBJ1-3 and V is TRBV6-1; D gene uncertain. The V and J ends lost 9 bases and 1 base respectively, with 10 bases between them. The CDR3 is 13 residues long. The germline CDR1 and CDR2 sequences are MNHNS and SASEGT. CDR3 coding DNA: TGTGCCAGTAGGAGGGAGTCTGGAAACACCATATATTTT. The encoded protein is CASRRESGNTIYF.